This T cell receptor beta chain was profiled in a study of blood T cell repertoires in COVID-19. Whole-study context: The analysed material was cDNA or gDNA that came from T cells, B-cell-depleted T cells, or PBMCs.

CDR3 length: 15 amino acids. Trimming left V 2 bases short and J 0 bases short, with 8 bases between. The germline V gene encodes CDR1 MNHEY and CDR2 SVGEGT. Clones were sequenced by immunoSEQ multiplex PCR, and TCRdb holds only the in-frame ones, with some missing. The sample lists under 100,000 clones, approximately 81% occurring once. This chain connects TRBV6-2 or TRBV6-3 to TRBJ1-3; D gene ambiguous. What was sequenced was peripheral blood. The source of this sequence is a man aged 80 or over with active or convalescent COVID-19. As DNA, the CDR3 is TGTGCCAGCAGTTACGACACCAACTCTGGAAACACCATATATTTT. It translates to CASSYDTNSGNTIYF.